Each of the 24 T cell receptor beta chains below was sequenced from the same sample in a study of regulatory T cells in long-lasting Graves disease. Construction of the TCR beta libraries employed iRepertoire HTBI primers in conjunction with Arm-PCR of CDR3 regions. A single record per CDR3 protein comes from TCRdb applying MiXCR to the multiplex PCR reads. The table has about 310,000 distinct CDR3 sequences, 15% to 20% seen once. Time point here: newly diagnosed GD, antithyroid drugs for less than 3 months. From RNA extracted from PBMCs, the TCR library was made. Specimen: peripheral blood mononuclear cells (PBMCs), collected at new diagnosis, from a patient treated with antithyroid drugs. Receptor source: a female donor with Graves disease.

This clonotype was observed a handful of times. The chain is built from TRBV5-8 and TRBJ1-2; no definite D call. With 4 bases removed from V and 4 bases from J, the gap between germline ends came to 20 bases. Germline CDR1 and CDR2: SGHTS and YDEGEE. CDR3 length equals 16 residues. The CDR3 protein is CASSLKLVAVPYGYTF. The CDR3 bases are TGTGCCAGCAGCCTAAAATTGGTGGCAGTACCCTATGGCTACACCTTC. The full variable domain, completed using reference TRBV5-8 and TRBJ1-2, is EAGVTQSPTHLIKTRGQQATLRCSPISGHTSVYWYQQALGLGLQFLLWYDEGEERNRGNFPPRFSGRQFPNYSSELNVNALELEDSALYLCASSLKLVAVPYGYTFGSGTRLTVV.

This clonotype appeared a few times. V is TRBV20-1 and J is TRBJ2-7; 9 nucleotides align to TRBD2. Germline lookup yields CDR1 DFQATT and CDR2 SNEGSKA (reference sequence). With V trimmed by 3 bases and J by 2 bases, 8 bases remained unmatched. This CDR3 has 15 residues. The CDR3 sequence is CSARAPTSGAYEQYF. CDR3 in DNA: TGCAGTGCTAGGGCCCCGACTAGCGGCGCCTACGAGCAGTACTTC.

A few counts support this clonotype. The V gene is TRBV15, the J gene TRBJ1-1; weak D call: TRBD1 (5 bases). V was pared by 5 bases and J by 1 base, with 14 bases between. CDR1 and CDR2 from the germline V gene are LNHNV and YYDKDF (reference sequence). The CDR3 runs 15 residues. CDR3 sequence reads: CATSAGVLKNTEAFF. Written as DNA, the CDR3 is TGTGCCACCAGCGCGGGGGTCCTTAAGAACACTGAAGCTTTCTTT. The full variable domain, with the rest looked up from reference TRBV15 and TRBJ1-1, is DAMVIQNPRYQVTQFGKPVTLSCSQTLNHNVMYWYQQKSSQAPKLLFHYYDKDFNNEADTPDNFQSRRPNTSFCFLDIRSPGLGDTAMYLCATSAGVLKNTEAFFGQGTRLTVV.

This clonotype appeared many times. The chain employs TRBV6-1 and TRBJ1-6; 7 positions match TRBD1. The CDR3 length is 16 residues. Germline values: CDR1 MNHNS, CDR2 SASEGT. The J segment lost 4 bases and the V segment lost 5 bases, leaving 8 bases of the junction unmatched. Written as DNA, the CDR3 is TGTGCCAGCAGTACTACCGGGACAGCTTATAATTCACCCCTCCACTTT. Protein: CASSTTGTAYNSPLHF.

In this sample, this clonotype turned up a few times. The J gene is TRBJ1-5, the V gene TRBV19, with TRBD1 matching 7 bases. This CDR3 is 13 amino acids long. V lost 7 bases to trimming and J lost 4 bases; unmatched junction nucleotides: 4. In germline, CDR1 is LNHDA, CDR2 SQIVND (reference sequence). CDR3 protein: CASTRTGNQPQHF. CDR3 DNA: TGTGCCAGTACCAGGACAGGAAATCAGCCCCAGCATTTT.

DNA of the CDR3: TGTGCCAGCAGTTGGGGGGAGAAGCAGTACTTC. Protein sequence: CASSWGEKQYF. This rearrangement joins TRBV12-3 or TRBV12-4 to TRBJ2-7, with D possibly being TRBD2 (6 bases). CDR3 length: 11 residues. The V and J ends lost 4 bases and 8 bases respectively, with 9 bases between them.

In its sample, this clonotype was seen many times. The chain links TRBV7-9 to TRBJ1-1, with D unclear. Germline CDR1 is SEHNR and CDR2 is FQNEAQ (reference sequence). The CDR3 is 15 residues long. Trimming stripped 0 bases from V and 0 bases from J, with 8 bases between. The CDR3 DNA sequence: TGTGCCAGCAGCTTAGCGCTTGGAATGAACACTGAAGCTTTCTTT. Encoded protein: CASSLALGMNTEAFF.

This clonotype was seen a single time. One base separates it from a far larger clone, so it is likely a read error. The chain recombines TRBV2 with TRBJ1-1; D is uncertain. TRBJ1-5 explains the end of the DNA better; the J call may be wrong. The CDR3 consists of 17 residues. Looked up from germline, CDR1 is SNHLY and CDR2 is FYNNEI. The CDR3 DNA reads as TGTGCCAGCAGTGTTCTAGCGGGAGGACCCTCGACGGATACGCAGCATTTT. Translating gives CASSVLAGGPSTDTQHF.

J is TRBJ2-1 and V is TRBV7-2, with 9 bases that match TRBD2. Looked up from germline, CDR1 is SGHTA and CDR2 is FQGNSA. J gave up 2 bases and V 6 bases, and 2 bases lay outside the gene matches. CDR3 length: 14 residues. For the CDR3, the DNA is TGTGCCAGCAGTATAGCGGGAGCCTACAATGAGCAGTTCTTC. Translation: CASSIAGAYNEQFF. The variable domain in full, completed from reference TRBV7-2 and TRBJ2-1, reads GAGVSQSPSNKVTEKGKDVELRCDPISGHTALYWYRQSLGQGLEFLIYFQGNSAPDKSGLPSDRFSAERTGGSVSTLTIQRTQQEDSAVYLCASSIAGAYNEQFFGPGTRLTVL.

This clonotype has ten or more counts. The chain recombines TRBV19 with TRBJ2-7; D is unresolved. There are 13 residues in the CDR3. Germline assignment: CDR1 LNHDA and CDR2 SQIVND (reference sequence). V was clipped by 0 bases and J by 6 bases, with 9 bases between them. The CDR3 reads CASSIDRISEQYF. The CDR3, as DNA: TGTGCCAGTAGTATAGACCGCATCTCCGAGCAGTACTTC.

This clonotype was counted ten times or more. The V gene is TRBV6-1, the J gene TRBJ1-5; 9 nucleotides line up with TRBD1. The CDR3 contains 15 residues. Germline CDR1 is MNHNS and CDR2 is SASEGT. V trimming: 6 bases; J trimming: 1 base; junction bases outside the gene matches: 4. CDR3 in amino acids: CASRIGTGSNQPQHF. The CDR3 DNA follows: TGTGCCAGCAGGATCGGGACAGGGAGCAATCAGCCCCAGCATTTT.

This clonotype appeared many times. The CDR3: CSAPTRAGDYGYTF. CDR3 in DNA: TGCAGTGCTCCCACCCGCGCCGGGGACTATGGCTACACCTTC. This sequence joins TRBV20-1 and TRBJ1-2; D not certain. The CDR3 has 14 amino acids. From germline, CDR1 is DFQATT and CDR2 SNEGSKA (reference sequence). Trimming pared 5 bases from V and 3 bases from J, leaving 16 bases between.

This rearrangement joins TRBV7-9 to TRBJ2-7, with D possibly called TRBD1 or TRBD2 (6 bases each). The length of the CDR3 is 18 residues. Germline CDR1 reads SEHNR; CDR2 reads FQNEAQ (reference sequence). V shed 3 bases and J shed 0 bases, with 21 bases lying between them. In DNA form, the CDR3 reads TGTGCCAGCAGCTTCCTGCCGGGGGCGCCGAGTGGCTCCTACGAGCAGTACTTC. It translates to CASSFLPGAPSGSYEQYF. Variable domain in full (rest from reference TRBV7-9 and TRBJ2-7): DTGVSQNPRHKITKRGQNVTFRCDPISEHNRLYWYRQTLGQGPEFLTYFQNEAQLEKSRLLSDRFSAERPKGSFSTLEIQRTEQGDSAMYLCASSFLPGAPSGSYEQYFGPGTRLTVT.

This clonotype was seen ten or more times. This sequence joins TRBV11-2 and TRBJ2-7; D may be TRBD1 or TRBD2 (5 bases each). V dropped 5 bases and J dropped 5 bases, with 10 bases sitting between them. CDR1 SGHAT and CDR2 FQNNGV come from the germline V gene. The CDR3 is 12 residues long. CDR3 in amino acids: CASSPLGDEQYF. DNA of the CDR3: TGTGCCAGCAGCCCTCTGGGGGACGAGCAGTACTTC.

There are many counts of this clonotype. This chain uses TRBV2 with TRBJ2-1, with D perhaps TRBD1 (6 bases). CDR1 and CDR2 (germline): SNHLY, FYNNEI. The germline V and J ends were trimmed by 6 bases and 7 bases, with 7 bases remaining between them. This CDR3 region has 11 residues. The CDR3 protein is CASRRGNEQFF. CDR3 nucleotides: TGTGCCAGCAGGAGGGGGAATGAGCAGTTCTTC. The entire variable domain, with the rest obtained from reference TRBV2 and TRBJ2-1, is as follows: EPEVTQTPSHQVTQMGQEVILRCVPISNHLYFYWYRQILGQKVEFLVSFYNNEISEKSEIFDDQFSVERPDGSNFTLKIRSTKLEDSAMYFCASRRGNEQFFGPGTRLTVL.

Ten or more counts support this clonotype. The chain uses TRBV6-2 or TRBV6-3 and TRBJ2-3; D not certain. In germline, CDR1 is MNHEY, CDR2 SVGEGT. The CDR3 has 15 residues. V lost 5 bases to trimming and J lost 0 bases, with 12 bases between them. The CDR3 region has the DNA TGTGCCAGCAGTGAAGTAGTGGCTAGCACAGATACGCAGTATTTT. Amino acid sequence: CASSEVVASTDTQYF.

This clonotype was picked up many times. Here the CDR3 reads CASRQGVGGELFF. CDR3 sequence (DNA): TGTGCCAGCAGACAGGGTGTTGGCGGGGAGCTGTTTTTT. The rearrangement uses TRBV12-3 or TRBV12-4 and TRBJ2-2; maybe TRBD1 (6 bases). Trimming stripped 6 bases from V and 7 bases from J, with 12 bases between. CDR3 length: 13 amino acids.

This clonotype was observed many times. The chain links TRBV18 to TRBJ1-6; no reliable D call. The CDR3 contains 16 residues. Germline assignment: CDR1 KGHSH and CDR2 LQKENI. V lost 0 bases and J lost 6, with 12 bases in between. The chain's CDR3 is CASSPPGSVPNSPLHF. The CDR3 DNA reads TGTGCCAGCTCACCACCGGGCTCAGTCCCTAATTCACCCCTCCACTTT.

This clonotype was picked up many times. The chain uses TRBV10-3 and TRBJ1-4, with D possibly being TRBD1 (5 bases). This CDR3 has 13 residues. Germline V gene lookup returns CDR1 ENHRY and CDR2 SYGVKD. V dropped 8 bases and J dropped 5 bases, with 12 bases sitting between them. The CDR3 reads CAIPWGGNEKLFF. For the CDR3, the DNA is TGTGCCATCCCCTGGGGGGGGAATGAAAAACTGTTTTTT.

V is TRBV5-1 and J is TRBJ1-2; 7 bases map to TRBD1. J was trimmed by 8 bases and V by 1 base; bases with no gene match: 8. Germline V gives CDR1 SGHRS, CDR2 YFSETQ. This CDR3 is 14 amino acids long. This CDR3 reads CASSLPGTDMGYTF. As DNA, the CDR3 is TGCGCCAGCAGCTTGCCTGGGACAGATATGGGCTACACCTTC.

This clonotype turned up a few times. The chain is built from TRBV12-3 or TRBV12-4 and TRBJ1-3, with a tentative D call TRBD1 (5 bases). With 6 bases removed from V and 0 bases from J, the gap between germline ends came to 6 bases. The CDR3 sequence is 13 residues long. The CDR3 nucleotides are TGTGCCAGCAGGGGGACCTCTGGAAACACCATATATTTT. It translates to CASRGTSGNTIYF.

This clonotype has a single count. The rearrangement joins TRBV11-2 to TRBJ2-1; D not certain. Germline assignment: CDR1 SGHAT and CDR2 FQNNGV. With 6 bases removed from V and 7 bases from J, the gap between germline ends came to 16 bases. The length of the CDR3 is 14 residues. The CDR3, as DNA: TGTGCCAGCAGTTTAAAGATATCGGTGAATGAGCAGTTCTTC. Its protein product is CASSLKISVNEQFF.

This clonotype has just one count. A much larger clone differs by one base, so this may be a read error. The rearrangement joins TRBV12-3 or TRBV12-4 to TRBJ2-7, with 10 bases identical to TRBD2. This CDR3 comprises 15 residues. Trimming took 6 bases from V and 12 from J; bases not matched to a gene: 17. CDR3 in DNA: TGTGCCAGCAGAGAAAGCGGGAGGGCCTCGGGAGGGCGGTACTTC. It encodes CASRESGRASGGRYF.

Worth noting for this clonotype: The CDR3 does not end in the conserved phenylalanine or tryptophan, so this is likely a read error. The chain uses TRBV12-3 or TRBV12-4 and TRBJ2-5, with a possible D match to TRBD2 (6 bases). Trimming pared 2 bases from V and 8 bases from J, leaving 21 bases between. The CDR3 loop spans 16 amino acids. CDR3 in amino acids: CASSLSVLTGGDTQYS. The CDR3 bases are TGTGCCAGCAGTTTAAGTGTGTTGACCGGCGGGGATACCCAGTACTCC.